A selection of T cell receptor beta chains follows, all from one sample in a study of OX40 agonist ivuxolimab in advanced cancers. Libraries were prepared by immunoSEQ multiplex PCR; TCRdb keeps only in-frame clonotypes and omits some of them. The table has about 73,000 clones, 92% seen once. Sequenced material: CD4+ or CD8+ T cells sorted from blood, taken in a trial of the OX40 agonist ivuxolimab. The receptors derive from an adult with an advanced solid tumor such as melanoma, head and neck, liver or kidney cancer. CDR3s include the opening cysteine and the closing phenylalanine or tryptophan. D genes are given only for firm matches. Expanded clones get a size class; other rows say once, few or many, or leave the size out.

clone_size: -
j_call: TRBJ1-4
v_call: TRBV15
d_call: -
cdr3_nt: TGTGCCACCAGCAGAGAGGATCGGGCAGGGGAGGACGAAAAACTGTTTTTT
cdr3_aa: CATSREDRAGEDEKLFF

clone_size: -
j_call: TRBJ2-1
v_call: TRBV11-2
d_call: -
cdr3_nt: TGTGCCAGCAGCTTAGAGATAACCCAGCTACAGTTCTTC
cdr3_aa: CASSLEITQLQFF

clone_size: -
j_call: TRBJ1-1
v_call: TRBV21-1
d_call: -
cdr3_nt: TGTGCCAGCAGCAAAGCGTGGGACAGGGGAGAGAACACTGAAGCTTTCTTT
cdr3_aa: CASSKAWDRGENTEAFF

clone_size: -
j_call: TRBJ2-6
v_call: TRBV2
d_call: TRBD1
cdr3_nt: TGTGCCAGCCTTCCGGGGACAGGGGGCTCTGGGGCCAACGTCCTGACTTTC
cdr3_aa: CASLPGTGGSGANVLTF

clone_size: -
j_call: TRBJ2-2
v_call: TRBV6-5
d_call: -
cdr3_nt: TGTGCCAGCAGTTACCAGGGGTCTGGTGCCGGGGAGCTGTTTTTT
cdr3_aa: CASSYQGSGAGELFF

clone_size: -
j_call: TRBJ2-2
v_call: TRBV27
d_call: -
cdr3_nt: TGTGCCAGCAGTTCCCAGACAGCCTCTGCCGGGGAGCTGTTTTTT
cdr3_aa: CASSSQTASAGELFF

clone_size: -
j_call: TRBJ2-1
v_call: TRBV5-1
d_call: TRBD2
cdr3_nt: TGCGCCAGCCGTCTGAATAGCGGGGGGGCCAATGAGCAGTTCTTC
cdr3_aa: CASRLNSGGANEQFF

clone_size: -
j_call: TRBJ1-2
v_call: TRBV7-2
d_call: TRBD1
cdr3_nt: TGTGCCAGCAGCTTAGGGACAGGGGGCGACTATGGCTACACCTTC
cdr3_aa: CASSLGTGGDYGYTF

clone_size: -
j_call: TRBJ1-2
v_call: TRBV27
d_call: -
cdr3_nt: TGTGCCAGCGGGGAGGGGCTTCTGGCGGGCTACACCTTC
cdr3_aa: CASGEGLLAGYTF

clone_size: -
j_call: TRBJ2-7
v_call: TRBV18
d_call: TRBD1
cdr3_nt: TGTGCCAGCTCACCAATACCGGGACAGGGGGCCTACGAGCAGTACTTC
cdr3_aa: CASSPIPGQGAYEQYF

clone_size: few
j_call: TRBJ1-2
v_call: TRBV7-9
d_call: TRBD1
cdr3_nt: TGTGCCACCCACGGACAGGTCTATAACTATGGCTACACCTTC
cdr3_aa: CATHGQVYNYGYTF

clone_size: -
j_call: TRBJ2-1
v_call: TRBV9
d_call: TRBD2
cdr3_nt: TGTGCCAGCAGCGTAGGGGGGAGCGGGGTATACAATGAGCAGTTCTTC
cdr3_aa: CASSVGGSGVYNEQFF

clone_size: -
j_call: TRBJ2-7
v_call: TRBV5-1
d_call: -
cdr3_nt: TGCGCCAGCAGCTTAGAAGAAGCCTTCGAGCAGTACTTC
cdr3_aa: CASSLEEAFEQYF

clone_size: -
j_call: TRBJ2-1
v_call: TRBV13
d_call: -
cdr3_nt: TGTGCCAGCAGCTTAGCGGGGGGCCCGCCTGAGCAGTTCTTC
cdr3_aa: CASSLAGGPPEQFF

clone_size: once
j_call: TRBJ1-1
v_call: TRBV7-9
d_call: -
cdr3_nt: TGTGCCAGCAGCCCCGCGGACAGAAACACTGAAGCTTTCTTT
cdr3_aa: CASSPADRNTEAFF

clone_size: once
j_call: TRBJ2-7
v_call: TRBV2
d_call: -
cdr3_nt: TGTGCCAGCAGTGAAGCGAGGGGGGCGGCTTACGAGCAGTACTTC
cdr3_aa: CASSEARGAAYEQYF

clone_size: -
j_call: TRBJ2-7
v_call: TRBV4-1
d_call: TRBD2
cdr3_nt: TGCGCCAGCAGCCAAGAGTTGGCGGGAGCACTCTACGAGCAGTACTTC
cdr3_aa: CASSQELAGALYEQYF

clone_size: -
j_call: TRBJ1-1
v_call: TRBV4-1
d_call: TRBD1
cdr3_nt: TGCGCCAGTCACGGACAGGGGGCAACTGAAGCTTTCTTT
cdr3_aa: CASHGQGATEAFF

clone_size: -
j_call: TRBJ1-2
v_call: TRBV5-5
d_call: -
cdr3_nt: TGTGCCAGCAACCTCGACATCCTGGACTATGGCTACACCTTC
cdr3_aa: CASNLDILDYGYTF

clone_size: once
j_call: TRBJ2-2
v_call: TRBV9
d_call: -
cdr3_nt: TGTGCCAGCGTTTCCGGGACTTCCTACACCGGGGAGCTGTTTTTT
cdr3_aa: CASVSGTSYTGELFF

clone_size: few
j_call: TRBJ1-6
v_call: TRBV6-5
d_call: -
cdr3_nt: TGTGCCAGCAGTTACTCGAGGACGGGCAATTCACCCCTCCACTTT
cdr3_aa: CASSYSRTGNSPLHF

clone_size: -
j_call: TRBJ1-3
v_call: TRBV18
d_call: TRBD1
cdr3_nt: TGTGCCAGCTCACCGGGGGCAGGGGGCCCCTTCTCTGGAAACACCATATATTTT
cdr3_aa: CASSPGAGGPFSGNTIYF

clone_size: -
j_call: TRBJ2-5
v_call: TRBV11-2
d_call: TRBD2
cdr3_nt: TGTGCCAGCAGCTTAGAACTAGCGGGGATCGAGACCCAGTACTTC
cdr3_aa: CASSLELAGIETQYF